Below are 11 T cell receptor beta chains sequenced from a single sample in a study of vaccination and CD4 T cells after COVID-19. No cognate antigen is known for these TCRs. The assay that was used to sequence DNA from cultured CD4+ T cells was the Oncomine TCR Beta short-read assay. TCRdb used MiXCR to reprocess the PCR reads, holding one entry per CDR3 protein. The sample lists 9,500 to 15,000 distinct CDR3 sequences, 61% occurring once. Indicated treatment: roughly 11-day PBMC culture with coronavirus spike peptide pools or control peptides (ViraFEST assay). The sequenced sample consisted of CD4+ T cells from blood, cultured in vitro. The source of these receptors is a human donor who had recovered from COVID-19.

This clonotype was detected once. The chain carries TRBV20-1 and TRBJ2-7; 9 positions match TRBD2. The germline V gene encodes CDR1 DFQATT and CDR2 SNEGSKA (reference sequence). The CDR3 consists of 16 residues. V dropped 0 bases and J dropped 3; count of bases not matched to a gene: 9. CDR3 protein: CSARDDKTSGNYEQYF. For the CDR3, the DNA is TGCAGTGCTAGAGACGACAAGACTAGCGGAAACTACGAGCAGTACTTC.

V gene TRBV7-2 combines with J gene TRBJ1-2; D might be TRBD1 (6 bases). The CDR3 consists of 13 residues. The V end lost 2 bases, the J end lost 7 bases, and 11 bases lay between the germline ends. Germline V gives CDR1 SGHTA, CDR2 FQGNSA. CDR3 in amino acids: CASSLSQGSGYTF. Here the CDR3 DNA reads TGTGCCAGCAGCTTATCACAGGGTAGTGGCTACACCTTC.

CDR3 protein: CASKRGVDGYTF. The DNA for the CDR3 is TGTGCCAGTAAAAGGGGGGTCGACGGCTACACCTTC. This chain uses TRBV19 with TRBJ1-2; maybe TRBD1 (6 bases). This CDR3 is built from 12 residues. Germline V CDR1 and CDR2: LNHDA, SQIVND (reference sequence). Deletions cut 7 bases from V and 8 bases from J, with 14 bases between.

This clonotype has more than one count but fewer than ten. V and J are TRBV15 and TRBJ1-1; unclear D gene. The V gene's germline CDR1 is LNHNV and CDR2 YYDKDF (reference sequence). V was cut by 5 bases and J by 3 bases, with 13 bases left in between. This CDR3 spans 14 amino acids. In nucleotides, the CDR3 is TGTGCCACCAGCCCGAAGGGTCAGGACACTGAAGCTTTCTTT. As protein: CATSPKGQDTEAFF.

The chain links TRBV19 to TRBJ2-3; 7 bases are a match to TRBD1. Per the germline V gene, CDR1 is LNHDA and CDR2 is SQIVND (reference sequence). The V segment lost 5 bases and the J segment 3 bases; nucleotides outside the gene matches: 5. This CDR3 has 14 residues. The CDR3, as DNA: TGTGCCAGTAGTTTCCGACAGGGTACAGATACGCAGTATTTT. It specifies CASSFRQGTDTQYF.

This clonotype ranks as large. The CDR3 DNA reads TGTGCCATCAGCCCACAACCTTTGAACACTGAAGCTTTCTTT. Translation: CAISPQPLNTEAFF. The chain has TRBV10-3 and TRBJ1-1; no definite D call. The V end was cut by 6 bases, the J end by 0 bases, with 11 bases between. CDR1 ENHRY and CDR2 SYGVKD come from the germline V gene. The CDR3 runs to 14 residues.

The chain joins TRBV7-8 to TRBJ2-7; no clear D. V lost 1 base to trimming and J lost 12 bases, with 19 bases between them. The CDR3 runs to 14 residues. CDR1 is SGHVS and CDR2 is FQNEAQ in the germline V gene. For the CDR3, the DNA is TGTGCCAGCAGCTTAGGCGGTGGCACCCGGCGATGGTACTTC. Protein product: CASSLGGGTRRWYF.

V usage is TRBV7-2 and J usage is TRBJ1-2; perhaps TRBD1 as D (5 bases). V dropped 1 base and J dropped 5 bases, with 14 bases sitting between them. The CDR3 is 15 residues long. Germline CDR1 is SGHTA and CDR2 is FQGNSA. CDR3 DNA: TGTGCCAGCAGCTTAGGGCAGGGCGTTATGTATGGCTACACCTTC. It yields the protein CASSLGQGVMYGYTF.

The chain combines TRBV27 with TRBJ2-3; 7 bases agree with TRBD1. The CDR3 totals 19 residues. J gave up 0 bases and V 2 bases, and 14 bases lay outside the gene matches. Germline CDR1 MNHEY, CDR2 SMNVEV (reference sequence). CDR3 coding DNA: TGTGCCAGCAGTTTACCCAGAGTTGCCGGGACAGATAGCACAGATACGCAGTATTTT. Residues: CASSLPRVAGTDSTDTQYF.

This chain links TRBV20-1 with TRBJ1-3, with D possibly TRBD1 on 5 matching bases. Per the germline V gene, CDR1 is DFQATT and CDR2 is SNEGSKA (reference sequence). The CDR3 totals 14 residues. The V end was cut by 7 bases, the J end by 0 bases, with 13 bases between. CDR3 DNA: TGCAGTGTGGGAGGGGTGCTCTCTGGAAACACCATATATTTT. Its protein product is CSVGGVLSGNTIYF.

This clonotype has only a few counts. CDR3 protein: CASSRGEGANTGELFF. CDR3 coding DNA: TGCGCCAGCAGCCGAGGGGAGGGGGCGAACACCGGGGAGCTGTTTTTT. The V call is TRBV5-1, the J call TRBJ2-2; TRBD2 is a possible D gene (7 bases). Looked up from germline, CDR1 is SGHRS and CDR2 is YFSETQ. The V end lost 4 bases, the J end lost 0 bases, and 13 bases lay between the germline ends. The CDR3 loop spans 16 amino acids.